This entry describes one T cell receptor beta chain. This sample is drawn from a study of blood T cell repertoires in COVID-19. Overall study: Donors in the United States, Italy and Spain gave samples during acute or convalescent COVID-19. The analysed material was cDNA or gDNA that came from T cells, B-cell-depleted T cells, or PBMCs.

The germline gives CDR1 ENHRY, CDR2 SYGVKD. V was shortened by 4 bases and J by 5 bases, with 8 bases between the two germline ends. The CDR3 extends over 13 amino acids. How the authors handled the data: The assay estimated nucleated cells by amplifying reference gene primers. The assay was immunoSEQ multiplex PCR, and TCRdb's table has in-frame clones only and misses some. Clone size and the V and J calls come from that table; the DNA yielded D and trimming. The table includes approximately 100,000 clones, roughly nine tenths detected once. V is TRBV10-3 and J is TRBJ1-4; tentative D call: TRBD1 (5 bases). The sequenced material came from peripheral blood. This clonotype was obtained from a man aged 50-60 years with acute or convalescent COVID-19. CDR3 in amino acids: CAISGQINEKLFF. As DNA, the CDR3 is TGTGCCATCAGTGGACAGATAAATGAAAAACTGTTTTTT.